One and the same sample provided the 28 T cell receptor beta chains below, sequenced in a study of shared clonotypes between healthy human individuals. Generated by immunoSEQ multiplex PCR, the TCRdb table keeps only in-frame clones and is missing some. Among over a million clones listed, roughly 80% were seen once. Sequencing was carried out using memory CD4+ T cells sorted from blood. Described subset: CD45RA-negative fraction. These receptors were obtained from a man younger than 30 in good health.

This clone has only a few counts. The CDR3 coding sequence is TGTGCCACCACCCCGAGGCGGCAGGGGACCCCCCGTGAGCAGTTCTTC. This sequence encodes CATTPRRQGTPREQFF. V usage is TRBV15 and J usage is TRBJ2-1, with a possible D match to TRBD1 (6 bases). V lost 7 bases and J 9 bases, leaving 25 bases between the germline ends. This CDR3 is 16 amino acids long. Germline V lookup: CDR1 LNHNV, CDR2 YYDKDF (reference sequence).

The CDR3 DNA is TGTGCCAGCAGCTCCCCGAGGACAGGGTCCCACGAGCAGTACTTC. Amino acids: CASSSPRTGSHEQYF. The chain recombines TRBV7-2 with TRBJ2-7; TRBD1 agrees at 8 bases. The trim removed 4 bases at V and 5 bases at J, leaving 10 bases unmatched. CDR1 SGHTA and CDR2 FQGNSA come from the germline V gene. The CDR3 consists of 15 residues.

The rearrangement joins TRBV12-5 to TRBJ2-7, with D unclear. Per the germline V gene, CDR1 is LGHNT and CDR2 is FRNRAP. Trimming stripped 0 bases from V and 1 base from J, with 10 bases between. This CDR3 spans 15 amino acids. The CDR3 loop reads CASGLVEAASYEQYF. The CDR3 DNA reads TGTGCTAGTGGTTTGGTAGAGGCAGCTTCCTACGAGCAGTACTTC.

This clone was seen ten or more times. The chain joins TRBV29-1 to TRBJ2-7; 12 bases map to TRBD2. Looked up from germline, CDR1 is SQVTM and CDR2 is ANQGSEA. J lost 4 bases, V lost 5 bases, and 3 bases had no gene match. This CDR3 contains 13 residues. CDR3 in DNA: TGCAGCGTTCGGACTAGCGGGGTTTACGAGCAGTACTTC. This codes for CSVRTSGVYEQYF.

The CDR3 nucleotides read TGCGCCAGCAGCTACATAGTAGCGAGAGACTCTGGAAACACCATATATTTT. Translated, it gives CASSYIVARDSGNTIYF. This chain uses TRBV4-1 with TRBJ1-3; no clear D. V lost 5 bases to trimming and J lost 0 bases, with 17 bases between them. The CDR3 is made up of 17 amino acids. Germline values: CDR1 MGHRA, CDR2 YSYEKL.

This clone was picked up one time. The chain combines TRBV6-1 with TRBJ2-7, with 7 bases lining up with TRBD2. J lost 6 bases, V lost 3 bases, and 8 bases had no gene match. Germline-derived CDR1 and CDR2 are MNHNS and SASEGT. The CDR3 extends over 14 amino acids. The DNA of the CDR3 is TGTGCCAGCAGTGACTCGTGGGAGGGCATCGAGCAGTACTTC. Residues: CASSDSWEGIEQYF.

The rearrangement links TRBV7-2 to TRBJ2-7; the D gene is possibly TRBD2 (5 bases). V was trimmed by 0 bases and J by 2 bases, leaving 11 bases between them. This CDR3 has 15 residues. Germline CDR1 SGHTA, CDR2 FQGNSA. The CDR3 here is CASSLALSGTYEQYF. The CDR3, as DNA: TGTGCCAGCAGCTTAGCTTTGTCGGGGACCTACGAGCAGTACTTC.

This chain uses TRBV6-1 with TRBJ1-4; no reliable D call. V was trimmed by 4 bases and J by 0 bases, leaving 6 bases between them. The CDR3 contains 14 residues. Germline V lookup: CDR1 MNHNS, CDR2 SASEGT. CDR3 coding DNA: TGTGCCAGCAGTGGTGGCACAACTAATGAAAAACTGTTTTTT. Protein product: CASSGGTTNEKLFF.

This clone came up a few times. The chain recombines TRBV10-2 with TRBJ1-1, with D unresolved. Germline assignment: CDR1 WSHSY and CDR2 SAAADI. The CDR3 length is 14 residues. V was cut by 4 bases and J by 1 base, with 10 bases left in between. CDR3 protein: CASSGSMKNTEAFF. The CDR3, as DNA: TGCGCCAGCAGTGGTTCAATGAAGAACACTGAAGCTTTCTTT.

This chain links TRBV11-2 with TRBJ2-3; D uncertain. The CDR3 consists of 14 residues. The V gene lost 2 bases and the J gene lost 0 bases, with 6 bases spanning the gap. Germline CDR1 SGHAT, CDR2 FQNNGV. The CDR3 nucleotides are TGTGCCAGCAGCTTAACTTCTAGCACAGATACGCAGTATTTT. It codes for CASSLTSSTDTQYF.

The V call is TRBV2, the J call TRBJ1-5; a possible D gene is TRBD1 (6 bases). The V end was cut by 5 bases, the J end by 1 base, with 9 bases between. CDR3 length: 14 residues. Germline V CDR1 and CDR2: SNHLY, FYNNEI. As DNA, the CDR3 is TGTGCCAGCAGTCAGGACAGAAGCAATCAGCCCCAGCATTTT. Protein: CASSQDRSNQPQHF.

The V gene is TRBV4-3, the J gene TRBJ1-1, with D perhaps TRBD1 (5 bases). Germline V lookup: CDR1 LGHNA, CDR2 YSLEER. CDR3 size: 13 residues. V was pared by 8 bases and J by 4 bases, with 14 bases between. CDR3 sequence reads: CASAGGGCTEAFF. CDR3 nucleotide sequence: TGCGCCAGCGCCGGGGGGGGTTGCACTGAAGCTTTCTTT.

The V and J genes are TRBV5-1 and TRBJ1-4, with D hard to call. CDR3 length: 13 amino acids. Germline lookup yields CDR1 SGHRS and CDR2 YFSETQ. The V and J ends lost 5 bases and 6 bases respectively, with 11 bases between them. CDR3 protein: CASRDGMYEKLFF. The CDR3 DNA reads TGCGCCAGCAGGGACGGAATGTATGAAAAACTGTTTTTT.

V and J are TRBV6-6 and TRBJ2-7; D may be TRBD2 (5 bases). CDR1 MNHNY and CDR2 SVGAGI come from the germline V gene (reference sequence). Trimming took 6 bases from V and 6 from J, leaving 12 bases between them. The length of the CDR3 is 12 residues. The CDR3 DNA reads TGTGCCAGCAGCTCGAGGGATCCCGAGCAGTACTTC. This codes for CASSSRDPEQYF.

This chain links TRBV18 with TRBJ2-3; D gene uncertain. This CDR3 contains 13 residues. Trimming took 4 bases from V and 6 from J, leaving 11 bases between them. CDR1 is KGHSH and CDR2 is LQKENI in the germline V gene. CDR3 loop: CASSLFVMDTQYF. In DNA, the CDR3 is TGTGCCAGCTCACTTTTCGTGATGGATACGCAGTATTTT.

The J gene is TRBJ1-2, the V gene TRBV28; D perhaps matches TRBD1 (5 bases). The CDR3 consists of 13 residues. The V gene lost 5 bases and the J gene lost 8 bases, with 15 bases spanning the gap. Germline V CDR1 and CDR2: MDHEN, SYDVKM. The CDR3 DNA follows: TGTGCCAGCAGTGCAGGGCGAGGTACCGGCTACACCTTC. Translation: CASSAGRGTGYTF.

The gene calls are TRBV11-2 and TRBJ2-1, with D possibly matching TRBD1 (5 bases). Trimming shortened V by 1 base and J by 6 bases, and 13 bases separated the two germline ends. Per germline, CDR1 SGHAT and CDR2 FQNNGV. The CDR3 totals 15 residues. CDR3 in amino acids: CASSLAPGAANEQFF. CDR3 coding DNA: TGTGCCAGCAGCTTAGCCCCTGGGGCAGCCAATGAGCAGTTCTTC.

V is TRBV6-5 and J is TRBJ2-3, with D tentatively TRBD1 or TRBD2 (6 bases each). CDR3 length equals 15 residues. Germline V gives CDR1 MNHEY, CDR2 SVGAGI. Trimming removed 4 bases from V and 0 bases from J, with 11 bases in between. For the CDR3, the DNA is TGTGCCAGCAGTTCCGGGGGCTCTAGCACAGATACGCAGTATTTT. This encodes CASSSGGSSTDTQYF.

This clone was recorded at least ten times. The rearrangement joins TRBV27 to TRBJ2-3, with D tentatively TRBD2 (5 bases). The CDR3 sequence is 15 residues long. Trimming stripped 5 bases from V and 8 bases from J, with 20 bases between. Per the germline V gene, CDR1 is MNHEY and CDR2 is SMNVEV (reference sequence). The CDR3: CASSPGGRVMSTQYF. The CDR3 bases are TGTGCCAGCAGTCCAGGAGGCCGGGTAATGAGTACGCAGTATTTT.

The V gene is TRBV7-8, the J gene TRBJ2-7; 9 nucleotides agree with TRBD2. The CDR3 sequence is 16 residues long. V lost 2 bases to trimming and J lost 9 bases; unmatched junction nucleotides: 14. Germline CDR1 is SGHVS and CDR2 is FQNEAQ. CDR3 region: CASSLIGEIAGAVQYF. The CDR3 coding sequence is TGTGCCAGCAGCTTAATTGGAGAAATAGCGGGAGCTGTGCAGTACTTC.

The chain couples TRBV18 to TRBJ1-1, with 9 bases lining up with TRBD1. The CDR3 contains 16 residues. Germline V gene data show CDR1 as KGHSH and CDR2 as LQKENI. Trimming cost V 4 bases and J 5 bases; bases outside gene matches: 11. CDR3: CASSLLEGTGTTEAFF. The CDR3 DNA follows: TGTGCCAGCTCACTACTCGAGGGGACAGGGACAACTGAAGCTTTCTTT.

This clone came up many times. This chain links TRBV7-2 with TRBJ2-4; maybe TRBD2 (5 bases). CDR1 and CDR2 (germline): SGHTA, FQGNSA. The CDR3 has 14 amino acids. Between the trimmed V and J ends, which lost 5 bases and 8 bases, there was a span of 16 bases. The CDR3 reads CASSGVRVRDIQYF. CDR3 DNA sequence: TGTGCCAGCAGCGGAGTGCGGGTTCGGGACATTCAGTACTTC.

The chain has TRBV4-1 and TRBJ2-2; either TRBD1 or TRBD2 may fit D (5 bases each). In germline, CDR1 is MGHRA, CDR2 YSYEKL. V lost 0 bases to trimming and J lost 0 bases, with 8 bases between them. The CDR3 extends over 16 amino acids. The chain's CDR3 is CASSQEVGANTGELFF. For the CDR3, the DNA is TGCGCCAGCAGCCAAGAAGTGGGGGCGAACACCGGGGAGCTGTTTTTT.

The chain joins TRBV5-1 to TRBJ1-1; 7 bases align to TRBD1. Germline CDR1 reads SGHRS; CDR2 reads YFSETQ. The length of the CDR3 is 15 residues. With 4 bases clipped from V and 5 bases from J, the junction kept 11 bases outside the gene matches. CDR3 coding DNA: TGCGCCAGCAGCGAAGTATCAGGGGGAAAGACTGAAGCTTTCTTT. It codes for CASSEVSGGKTEAFF. Full variable domain (rest looked up from reference TRBV5-1 and TRBJ1-1): KAGVTQTPRYLIKTRGQQVTLSCSPISGHRSVSWYQQTPGQGLQFLFEYFSETQRNKGNFPGRFSGRQFSNSRSEMNVSTLELGDSALYLCASSEVSGGKTEAFFGQGTRLTVV.

This clone was observed once. The chain couples TRBV11-2 to TRBJ1-3; 8 bases are a match to TRBD1. With 5 bases clipped from V and 0 bases from J, the junction kept 6 bases outside the gene matches. CDR3 length: 16 amino acids. Germline CDR1 is SGHAT and CDR2 is FQNNGV. The CDR3 DNA follows: TGTGCCAGCAGCCAAACCACAGGGGGCTCTGGAAACACCATATATTTT. It is translated as CASSQTTGGSGNTIYF.

The chain has TRBV25-1 and TRBJ2-7; 8 bases agree with TRBD1. This CDR3 spans 13 amino acids. Looked up from germline, CDR1 is MGHDK and CDR2 is SYGVNS. V dropped 10 bases and J dropped 2; count of bases not matched to a gene: 7. The CDR3 nucleotides are TGTGCCACCATACAGGGGGAACCCTACGAGCAGTACTTC. Protein product: CATIQGEPYEQYF.

This clone was counted between two and nine times. V is TRBV6-6 and J is TRBJ1-1; D unclear. The V end was cut by 5 bases, the J end by 1 base, with 8 bases between. The CDR3 contains 13 residues. The V gene's germline CDR1 is MNHNY and CDR2 SVGAGI (reference sequence). The DNA of the CDR3 is TGTGCCAGCAGTCTACACACGAACACTGAAGCTTTCTTT. Translated, it gives CASSLHTNTEAFF.

The rearrangement links TRBV6-1 to TRBJ2-5; 10 bases align to TRBD2. The V and J ends lost 3 bases and 1 base, in that order; junction bases with no gene match: 5. This CDR3 has 16 residues. The V gene's germline CDR1 is MNHNS and CDR2 SASEGT. The DNA of the CDR3 is TGTGCCAGCAGTGATTGGGGACTAGCGTCCCAAGAGACCCAGTACTTC. Its translation: CASSDWGLASQETQYF.